The entry below describes one T cell receptor (beta chain). These data belong to a study of shared clonotypes between healthy human individuals. Generated by immunoSEQ multiplex PCR, the TCRdb table keeps only in-frame clones and is missing some. Of millions of clones detected, just over 90% appear once; the ten largest clones hold 0.14%. The V gene end was trimmed by 6 bases and the J gene end by 7 bases; junction bases not matched to a gene: 6. The CDR3 has 14 amino acids. Germline loops: CDR1 MNHEY, CDR2 SMNVEV (reference sequence). The gene calls are TRBV27 and TRBJ1-6; 7 bases are a match to TRBD1. The clonotype originates from a man aged 18 to 29 in good health. Input material: naive CD4+ T cells sorted from blood. Sample subset: CD45RA+ positively selected. CDR3 sequence: CASRTGTVNSPLHF. The DNA for the CDR3 is TGTGCCAGCAGGACCGGGACAGTAAATTCACCCCTCCACTTT.